This TCR beta chain is from a study of Graves' ophthalmopathy and Graves' hyperthyroidism listed by TCRdb under 2018. General notes on the study: Stable hyperthyroidism was defined as no progression to ophthalmopathy within 18 months of follow-up. The study used signatures of the TCR beta repertoire to tell Graves' ophthalmopathy apart from Graves' hyperthyroidism and to predict which patients would progress to ophthalmopathy. In total, approximately 130 blood samples were TCR-sequenced: some 40 ophthalmopathy, 80 or so hyperthyroidism and approximately 17 hyperthyroidism-to-ophthalmopathy patients. To explore V-J signatures distinguishing ophthalmopathy from hyperthyroidism, a discovery set of under 110 patients (fewer than 45 ophthalmopathy, 55 to 60 stable hyperthyroidism) was enrolled. An independent validation cohort was composed of around 19 hyperthyroidism patients and 15 to 17 patients who later progressed from hyperthyroidism to ophthalmopathy. In more than five hyperthyroidism patients, T-cell repertoires of thyroid tissue and blood were compared. Once sampling was done, hyperthyroidism patients were given methimazole at a starting dose of 30 mg daily, while ophthalmopathy patients were given high-dose intravenous methylprednisolone. General study outcomes and caveats: In validation, the model predicted ophthalmopathy progression with nearly 71% sensitivity and roughly 78% specificity; approximately 12 predicted patients were CT-confirmed with GO in a median of about 6.1 months. Among expanded thyroid clonotypes with frequency above 0.001, most also showed up in blood, which suggests that blood repertoires may reflect the thyroid immune response. In cross-validation, the 13-signature model distinguished ophthalmopathy from stable hyperthyroidism with just over 85% sensitivity and roughly 81% specificity, and in the test set the corresponding values were approximately 80% and 68%. No statistical method was used to set the sample size in advance, and the investigators knew which group each participant was assigned to.

For repertoire sequencing, the TCR beta CDR3 regions were amplified from RNA transcripts. HTBI primers and the Qiagen OneStep RT-PCR kit were used in a first-round RT-PCR, which was followed by a second-round multiplex PCR, size selection and purification. Sequencing of the libraries was carried out on an Illumina HiSeq2000 in paired-end mode with 100 bp reads. The authors' pipeline ran thus. SOAPnuke was used to process the reads, removing any read that contained adapters or uncalled bases, had a mean Phred below 15, or lacked an exact match to the constant primer or identifier. High-quality paired reads were merged with COPE v1.2.5. Each unique nucleotide sequence was defined as a clonotype, and clonotypes were aligned to IMGT TRB V, D and J references with MiTCR v1.1. The analysis was limited to V-J combinations with a frequency above 0.0001, which together covered 99.2% of repertoires. A TCR clonal expansion and chaos score per V-J combination was defined as the ratio of F50 clonal expansion to chaos observed in the TCRdist matrix. Welch's t-statistics and random forest were used to reduce features to about a dozen V-J combinations, which were fed into a naive Bayes classifier. Thyroid-blood repertoire similarity was quantified with the Morisita-Horn index. TCRdb ran its own pipeline on the public reads, namely fastp trimming at Q25 and MiXCR clone calling, and kept in-frame beta chains. All rows with the same CDR3 protein become a single entry with the most common DNA and genes. TCRdb's processing, not the study's, gives the V and J calls here. The sample profile shows a few hundred thousand distinct CDR3 sequences; about 40% of them were found once. The top ten hold roughly 4% of the sample.

The sample holds many counts of this clonotype. Which antigen it targets is not known. Base qualities are missing; no much larger clone stands one base away. Reading from cysteine to phenylalanine, the CDR3 counts 14 amino acids. CDR3 DNA is the only sequence kept; it has 42 bases, read in frame from the first base. According to the germline V gene, CDR1 reads ENHRY and CDR2 reads SYGVKD. V lost 6 bases and J lost 6 bases, and the count of bases not matched to a germline gene is 6. Hyperthyroidism patients were newly diagnosed, with disease duration under 2 months, and aged 18 to 65 years. Anyone with other autoimmune diseases, uncontrolled infections, pregnancy or lactation was excluded from the study. Clinical symptoms, serum thyroxine, TRAb, thyroid ultrasound and orbital computed tomography formed the basis of the diagnosis. Total RNA was extracted using Trizol reagent, and RNA quality was checked on an Agilent 2100 Bioanalyzer.

This TCR was recovered from an adult man with Graves' hyperthyroidism. The chain joins TRBV10-3 to TRBJ1-2; TRBD1 matches 11 bases in the middle. The sample comprised peripheral blood or thyroid tissue (not recorded which). The CDR3 reads CAISPGQGEDGYTF. At the DNA level, the sequence is TGTGCCATCAGCCCGGGACAGGGGGAAGATGGCTACACCTTC.